The next 8 T cell receptor beta chains were all read from a single sample in a study of blood T cell repertoires in COVID-19 (dated by TCRdb to the early 2020s). The library was made by the immunoSEQ multiplex PCR assay. TCRdb holds this immuneACCESS table with in-frame rearrangements only. Some clones are missing; in checked studies, unresolved V genes explain under half, and the rest has no known cause. This sample lists about 220,000 clones; roughly 82% were detected once. The top ten clonotypes cover about 9.7% of the sample. The specimen sequenced was peripheral blood. The receptors here all came from a man aged 45 to 65 with active or convalescent COVID-19.

CDR3 bases: TGTGCCAGCAGTTTATGGGTGGGGCCGCATATTAGGGGGACGGCACACAATGAGCAGTTCTTC. It translates to CASSLWVGPHIRGTAHNEQFF. The V and J genes are TRBV27 and TRBJ2-1; weak D call: TRBD1 (6 bases). Germline loops: CDR1 MNHEY, CDR2 SMNVEV (reference sequence). V shed 1 base and J shed 5 bases, with 30 bases lying between them. This CDR3 has 21 amino acids.

Points on this clone: Other DNA sequences in the sample encode the same CDR3. The V and J genes are TRBV7-3 and TRBJ2-1; 9 positions match TRBD2. The V and J ends lost 3 bases and 4 bases, in that order; junction bases with no gene match: 4. The CDR3 is 15 residues long. Germline values: CDR1 SGHTA, CDR2 FQGTGA. CDR3 DNA: TGTGCCAGCAGCTTTAGCGGGGGAACATACAATGAGCAGTTCTTC. It yields the protein CASSFSGGTYNEQFF.

The chain carries TRBV28 and TRBJ1-4; perhaps TRBD1 as D (5 bases). V gave up 10 bases and J gave up 8 bases, with 11 bases separating them. CDR1 MDHEN and CDR2 SYDVKM come from the germline V gene. This CDR3 is built from 11 residues. CDR3 loop: CAIGAGEKLFF. The CDR3 DNA is TGTGCCATTGGGGCTGGGGAAAAACTGTTTTTT.

V and J are TRBV18 and TRBJ2-7; D might be TRBD2 (5 bases). This CDR3 region has 13 residues. Germline V lookup: CDR1 KGHSH, CDR2 LQKENI. Trimming shortened V by 6 bases and J by 4 bases, and 13 bases separated the two germline ends. The CDR3 sequence: CASSSDGIYEQYF. CDR3 DNA: TGTGCCAGCTCGTCCGACGGGATTTACGAGCAGTACTTC. The entire variable domain, with the rest obtained from reference TRBV18 and TRBJ2-7, is as follows: NAGVMQNPRHLVRRRGQEARLRCSPMKGHSHVYWYRQLPEEGLKFMVYLQKENIIDESGMPKERFSAEFPKEGPSILRIQQVVRGDSAAYFCASSSDGIYEQYFGPGTRLTVT.

The chain combines TRBV9 with TRBJ2-1, with 7 bases fitting TRBD2. Per germline, CDR1 SGDLS and CDR2 YYNGEE. The CDR3 covers 14 residues. The V gene end was trimmed by 1 base and the J gene end by 8 bases; junction bases not matched to a gene: 6. CDR3 amino acids: CASSVQPGRDEQFF. CDR3 DNA: TGTGCCAGCAGCGTACAGCCAGGGAGGGATGAGCAGTTCTTC.

The chain is built from TRBV7-2 and TRBJ2-7; a possible D gene is TRBD2 (6 bases). The CDR3 length is 14 residues. V was shortened by 8 bases and J by 2 bases, with 16 bases between the two germline ends. Germline CDR1 reads SGHTA; CDR2 reads FQGNSA. DNA for the CDR3: TGTGCCAGCTCAGACGGAGGGCCTCCCTACGAGCAGTACTTC. Translated: CASSDGGPPYEQYF.

The V gene is TRBV19, the J gene TRBJ1-6, with 8 positions matching TRBD1. Germline V gene lookup returns CDR1 LNHDA and CDR2 SQIVND (reference sequence). This CDR3 has 16 amino acids. V lost 7 bases to trimming and J lost 8 bases; unmatched junction nucleotides: 13. CDR3 loop: CASKISGGDGYSPLHF. In nucleotides, the CDR3 is TGTGCCAGTAAGATCTCAGGGGGCGATGGGTATTCACCCCTCCACTTT.

This clone was found a few times. The J gene is TRBJ1-2, the V gene TRBV18; 9 bases fit TRBD1. The germline V gene has CDR1 KGHSH and CDR2 LQKENI. After removal of 3 bases from V and 6 bases from J, the junction contained 8 bases not matched to a gene. The CDR3 extends over 15 amino acids. As DNA, the CDR3 is TGTGCCAGCTCACCCTCTAATACAGGGGGCAATGGCTACACCTTC. Translating it yields CASSPSNTGGNGYTF.